Listed below are T cell receptor beta chains from one sample, sequenced in a study of blood T cell repertoires in COVID-19. The data were produced by immunoSEQ multiplex PCR, yet TCRdb's version contains in-frame clones alone and is incomplete. This table has 150,000 to 200,000 clones, approximately 87% appearing once. The sample was peripheral blood. Receptor source: a woman aged 65 to 85 with COVID-19, enrolled during active disease. Each CDR3 is given with its conserved first and last residue. Each record gives: D gene, V gene, J gene, clone size, CDR3 DNA, CDR3 protein. D genes are given only for firm matches. Some rows mark clone size as missing; the rest say once, few, many or name a class of expanded clone.

d_call: NA; v_call: TRBV18; j_call: TRBJ1-4; clone_size: NA; cdr3_nt: TGTGCCAGCTCACCAAGGGGTAATGAAAAACTGTTTTTT; cdr3_aa: CASSPRGNEKLFF
d_call: TRBD1; v_call: TRBV4-1; j_call: TRBJ2-1; clone_size: NA; cdr3_nt: TGCGCCAGCAGCCATAAGGGGATCCGGGACAGGGTAAATGAGCAGTTCTTC; cdr3_aa: CASSHKGIRDRVNEQFF
d_call: TRBD2; v_call: TRBV10-3; j_call: TRBJ2-3; clone_size: NA; cdr3_nt: TGTGCCATCAGTGAGCCCCGGGGTAGCGGGGGAGGCACAGATACGCAGTATTTT; cdr3_aa: CAISEPRGSGGGTDTQYF
d_call: TRBD1; v_call: TRBV29-1; j_call: TRBJ2-5; clone_size: NA; cdr3_nt: TGCAGCGTTGAATGGGGACAGGGGGAAGAGACCCAGTACTTC; cdr3_aa: CSVEWGQGEETQYF
d_call: NA; v_call: TRBV7-9; j_call: TRBJ1-5; clone_size: NA; cdr3_nt: TGTGCCAGCAGCGGCTCTTTAGGACAGCACAATCAGCCCCAGCATTTT; cdr3_aa: CASSGSLGQHNQPQHF
d_call: NA; v_call: TRBV28; j_call: TRBJ2-5; clone_size: NA; cdr3_nt: TGTGCCAGCACCTCCAGGGGTGGTGTCTACCAAGAGACCCAGTACTTC; cdr3_aa: CASTSRGGVYQETQYF
d_call: NA; v_call: TRBV5-1; j_call: TRBJ2-7; clone_size: NA; cdr3_nt: TGCGCCAGTCAGGCCTACGAGCAGTACTTC; cdr3_aa: CASQAYEQYF
d_call: NA; v_call: TRBV5-8; j_call: TRBJ2-7; clone_size: NA; cdr3_nt: TGTGCCAGCAGCCCGCCGTGGGCGGCGGGGGAGCAGTACTTC; cdr3_aa: CASSPPWAAGEQYF
d_call: TRBD1; v_call: TRBV9; j_call: TRBJ1-1; clone_size: once; cdr3_nt: TGTGCCAGCAGCAGGACAGGGCCGAACACTGAAGCTTTCTTT; cdr3_aa: CASSRTGPNTEAFF
d_call: NA; v_call: TRBV9; j_call: TRBJ1-2; clone_size: few; cdr3_nt: TGTGCCAGCAGCGTAGCTATAGAGCATTATGGCTACACCTTC; cdr3_aa: CASSVAIEHYGYTF
d_call: TRBD1; v_call: TRBV9; j_call: TRBJ1-2; clone_size: NA; cdr3_nt: TGTGCCAGCAGCGTACATCCAGGGGGAATCAATTTGGGCTACACCTTC; cdr3_aa: CASSVHPGGINLGYTF
d_call: NA; v_call: TRBV4-1; j_call: TRBJ1-1; clone_size: NA; cdr3_nt: TGCGCCAGCAGCCAAAGGAGGGCAGGGCGAGACACTGAAGCTTTCTTT; cdr3_aa: CASSQRRAGRDTEAFF
d_call: NA; v_call: TRBV19; j_call: TRBJ2-1; clone_size: NA; cdr3_nt: TGTGCCAGTAGTATAGAGGCGAGGCGGCAGTTCTTC; cdr3_aa: CASSIEARRQFF